This TCR beta chain appears in the sequencing data of a study of T cell repertoires in cytomegalovirus infection (dated by TCRdb to between 2019 and 2020). Context from the whole study: Donor HLA type was relevant to the analysis, because carriage of CMV infection together with the matching HLA type was indicated by public TCR beta signatures. The full study reports these points: The ex vivo response was dominated by HLA-C-restricted CMV-specific TCR beta clonotypes, which also provided the single most frequent clonotype in two of eight donors. Carriers of CMV infection plus the relevant HLA type were discriminated by the cumulative frequency of public TCR beta family members in the study cohort and in an independent roughly 370-donor cohort.

Reading the germline V gene gives CDR1 SQVTM and CDR2 ANQGSEA. The CDR3, from cysteine to phenylalanine, totals 10 residues. Only the CDR3 DNA is retained, 30 bases long and in frame from the first base. V is shortened by 7 bases, J by 6 bases, and the region joining them spans 9 bases. This clonotype occurred once. Its antigen is unknown. Nothing much larger sits one base from this clone, and base qualities are not available. One read amounts to weak evidence. TCRdb lists the instrument as Illumina HiSeq 1500. The raw public data were reprocessed by TCRdb itself: fastp quality trimming at Q25, MiXCR clonotype calling, in-frame beta chains only. Entries that share a CDR3 protein sequence are merged under the most common genes and DNA. The sample table holds 740,000 or so distinct CDR3 sequences, of which roughly a third were seen once. The biggest ten clones account for under 3% of the sample.

The sample comprised PBMCs. The chain is encoded by TRBV29-1 joined to TRBJ1-2; the D gene cannot be named for sure. The TCR sequence derives from a human donor in good health (CMV status not recorded). Some clones in this sample may be carry-over from other donors' samples. The CDR3 is CSAGSDGYTF. In nucleotide form, the sequence is TGCAGCGCCGGTTCCGATGGCTACACCTTC.